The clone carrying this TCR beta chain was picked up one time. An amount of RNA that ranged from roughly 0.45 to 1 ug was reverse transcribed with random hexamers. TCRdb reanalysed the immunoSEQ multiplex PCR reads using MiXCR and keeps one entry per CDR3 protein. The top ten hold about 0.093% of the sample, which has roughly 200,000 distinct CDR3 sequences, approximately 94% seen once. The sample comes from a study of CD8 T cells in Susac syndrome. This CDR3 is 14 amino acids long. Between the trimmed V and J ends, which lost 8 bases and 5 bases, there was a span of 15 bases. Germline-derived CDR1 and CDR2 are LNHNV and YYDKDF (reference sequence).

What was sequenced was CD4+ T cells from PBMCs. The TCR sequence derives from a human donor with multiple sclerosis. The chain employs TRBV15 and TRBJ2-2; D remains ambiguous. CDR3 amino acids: CATEGSRVTGELFF. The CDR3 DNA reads TGTGCCACCGAAGGCAGTAGGGTGACCGGGGAGCTGTTTTTT.